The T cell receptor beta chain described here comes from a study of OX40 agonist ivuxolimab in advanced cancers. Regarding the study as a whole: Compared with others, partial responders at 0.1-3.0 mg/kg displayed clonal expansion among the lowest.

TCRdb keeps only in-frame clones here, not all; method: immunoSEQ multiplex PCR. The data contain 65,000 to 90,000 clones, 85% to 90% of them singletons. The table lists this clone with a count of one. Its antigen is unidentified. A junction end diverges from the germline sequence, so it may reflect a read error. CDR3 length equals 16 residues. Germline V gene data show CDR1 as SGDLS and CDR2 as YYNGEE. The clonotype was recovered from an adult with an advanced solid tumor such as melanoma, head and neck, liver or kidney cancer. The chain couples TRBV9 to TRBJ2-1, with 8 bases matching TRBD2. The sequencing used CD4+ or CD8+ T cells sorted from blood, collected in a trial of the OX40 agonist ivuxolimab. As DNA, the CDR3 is TGTGCCAGCAGCCCGAATGTAGCGGGATCCTCCAATGAGCAGTTCTTC. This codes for CASSPNVAGSSNEQFF. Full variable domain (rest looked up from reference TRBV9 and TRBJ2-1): DSGVTQTPKHLITATGQRVTLRCSPRSGDLSVYWYQQSLDQGLQFLIQYYNGEERAKGNILERFSAQQFPDLHSELNLSSLELGDSALYFCASSPNVAGSSNEQFFGPGTRLTVL.